The rows below give T cell receptor beta chains drawn from one sample of a study of CD8+CD57+ T cells in acquired aplastic anemia. One entry per CDR3 protein results from TCRdb running MiXCR on the reads. The data contain 35,000 to 45,000 distinct CDR3 sequences, roughly two thirds of them singletons. Sequenced: sorted CD4+, CD8+, or CD8+CD57+ T cells (not recorded which) from PBMCs. These receptors originate from a human donor in good health, serving as a control. Both conserved end residues are part of each CDR3. Each record gives: J gene, V gene, CDR3 protein.

TRBJ1-5	TRBV24-1	CATSDPGHLNQPQHF
TRBJ2-7	TRBV10-1	CASSEEGTGSGEQYF
TRBJ2-7	TRBV15	CATSEGTSYEQYF
TRBJ1-6	TRBV7-6	CASSQKVAGDSPLHF
TRBJ2-7	TRBV2	CASTWTGFGQYF
TRBJ2-5	TRBV7-8	CASSFGGRETQYF
TRBJ2-1	TRBV7-9	CASSQEGGHEQFF
TRBJ1-1	TRBV7-6	CASSPDRTNTEAFF
TRBJ2-7	TRBV3-1	CASSQDPGWEQYF
TRBJ2-5	TRBV25-1	CASSELVGSSETQYF
TRBJ2-7	TRBV9	CASSVEVGPEQYF
TRBJ1-1	TRBV7-9	CASSPLNTEAFF
TRBJ1-2	TRBV3-1	CASSQDRGPVYGYTF
TRBJ1-1	TRBV19	CASSTRGHGTEAFF
TRBJ2-3	TRBV12-3/TRBV12-4	CASSFPSTDSRDQDTQYF
TRBJ2-3	TRBV19	CASSIGAASTDTQYF
TRBJ2-7	TRBV19	CASSHYRGGRSEQYF
TRBJ2-7	TRBV19	CASSADRSSYEQYF
TRBJ1-2	TRBV2	CASSEGDYGYTF
TRBJ1-6	TRBV2	CASTTGDSPLHF
TRBJ2-7	TRBV7-8	CASSLGSGGPLRNEQYF
TRBJ1-1	TRBV5-1	CASSLVPTGDTEAFF
TRBJ1-5	TRBV19	CASSETGSNQPQHF
TRBJ1-2	TRBV29-1	CSGGTGDYGYTF
TRBJ1-1	TRBV15	CATSRDIANTEAFF
TRBJ2-5	TRBV29-1	CSVPMGQGETQYF
TRBJ2-6	TRBV29-1	CSVGSDSSGANVLTF
TRBJ2-7	TRBV7-9	CASSSTSYEQYF
TRBJ1-1	TRBV15	CATSSAGGTEAFF
TRBJ1-2	TRBV29-1	CSVEAKVESGPGDPPNYGYTF